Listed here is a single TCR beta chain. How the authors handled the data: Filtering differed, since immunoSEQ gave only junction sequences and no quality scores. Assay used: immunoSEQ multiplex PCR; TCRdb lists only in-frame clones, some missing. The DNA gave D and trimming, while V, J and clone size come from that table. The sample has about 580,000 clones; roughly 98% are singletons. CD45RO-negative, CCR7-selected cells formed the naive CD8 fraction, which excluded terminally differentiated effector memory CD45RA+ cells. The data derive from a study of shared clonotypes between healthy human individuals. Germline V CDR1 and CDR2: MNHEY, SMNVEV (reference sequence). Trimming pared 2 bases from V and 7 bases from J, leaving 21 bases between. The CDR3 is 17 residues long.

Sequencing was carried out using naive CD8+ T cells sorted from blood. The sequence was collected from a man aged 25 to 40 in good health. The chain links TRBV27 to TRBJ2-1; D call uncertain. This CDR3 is CASSLGLGLLLENEQFF. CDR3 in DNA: TGTGCCAGCAGTTTAGGTCTCGGTCTTCTCTTAGAGAATGAGCAGTTCTTC.